Listed here are 32 T cell receptor beta chains from one sample, sequenced in a study of OX40 agonist ivuxolimab in advanced cancers. The assay was immunoSEQ multiplex PCR, and TCRdb's table has in-frame clones only and misses some. The sample gives roughly 70,000 clones, 75% to 85% of which show up once; approximately 0.4% is in the top ten. The sample consisted of CD4+ or CD8+ T cells sorted from blood, taken in a trial of the OX40 agonist ivuxolimab. Receptors originate from an adult with an advanced solid tumor such as melanoma, head and neck, liver or kidney cancer.

The chain couples TRBV7-8 to TRBJ1-3; D remains ambiguous. Germline V gene data show CDR1 as SGHVS and CDR2 as FQNEAQ. Trimming took off 1 base at V and 0 bases at J, with 4 bases between the two ends. The CDR3 has 14 residues. The DNA of the CDR3 is TGTGCCAGCAGCTTAGTAATCTCTGGAAACACCATATATTTT. Its protein product is CASSLVISGNTIYF. Variable domain in full (rest from reference TRBV7-8 and TRBJ1-3): GAGVSQSPRYKVAKRGQDVALRCDPISGHVSLFWYQQALGQGPEFLTYFQNEAQLDKSGLPSDRFFAERPEGSVSTLKIQRTQQEDSAVYLCASSLVISGNTIYFGEGSWLTVV.

The chain uses TRBV19 and TRBJ1-1; D is unclear. V was shortened by 1 base and J by 6 bases, with 9 bases between the two germline ends. Per germline, CDR1 LNHDA and CDR2 SQIVND (reference sequence). This CDR3 comprises 13 residues. The CDR3 protein is CASSIGLQSEAFF. CDR3 in DNA: TGTGCCAGTAGTATAGGCCTACAGTCTGAAGCTTTCTTT.

The chain is built from TRBV15 and TRBJ2-2; unclear D gene. Per the germline V gene, CDR1 is LNHNV and CDR2 is YYDKDF (reference sequence). The ends were cut back, 1 base at V and 5 bases at J, with 8 bases in the middle. This CDR3 region has 14 residues. The CDR3 nucleotides are TGTGCCACCAGCAGAGCCGATACAACCGGGGAGCTGTTTTTT. Its protein is CATSRADTTGELFF.

This chain links TRBV30 with TRBJ2-3; 7 bases are shared with TRBD2. Germline assignment: CDR1 GTSNPN and CDR2 SVGIG (reference sequence). After removal of 4 bases from V and 1 base from J, the junction contained 2 bases not matched to a gene. This CDR3 is 13 amino acids long. The CDR3 spells CAWTSGRTDTQYF. CDR3 nucleotides: TGTGCCTGGACTAGCGGCCGCACAGATACGCAGTATTTT.

The chain carries TRBV7-3 and TRBJ2-3; possibly TRBD1 for D (5 bases). The germline CDR1 and CDR2 sequences are SGHTA and FQGTGA. V dropped 1 base and J dropped 0 bases, with 11 bases sitting between them. CDR3 length: 16 residues. CDR3 bases: TGTGCCAGCAGCTTAATCAGGGTCGGGAGCACAGATACGCAGTATTTT. Protein product: CASSLIRVGSTDTQYF.

The gene calls are TRBV11-2 and TRBJ1-1, with a tentative D call TRBD1 (5 bases). Germline V lookup: CDR1 SGHAT, CDR2 FQNNGV. The CDR3 loop spans 14 amino acids. Trimming left V 1 base short and J 5 bases short, with 11 bases between. In nucleotides, the CDR3 is TGTGCCAGCAGCTTAGTAAACAGGAGGACTGAAGCTTTCTTT. Translating it yields CASSLVNRRTEAFF.

This chain joins TRBV6-5 and TRBJ2-7; TRBD1 matches 9 bases. The CDR3 contains 13 residues. The V segment lost 6 bases and the J segment 9 bases; nucleotides outside the gene matches: 9. Germline V gene lookup returns CDR1 MNHEY and CDR2 SVGAGI. The CDR3 sequence is CASSSDRGRWQYF. The CDR3 region has the DNA TGTGCCAGCAGCTCGGACAGGGGAAGGTGGCAGTACTTC.

The chain links TRBV28 to TRBJ2-1; a weak D match, TRBD2 (5 bases). Germline V gene lookup returns CDR1 MDHEN and CDR2 SYDVKM. The CDR3 extends over 12 amino acids. V shed 2 bases and J shed 10 bases, with 9 bases lying between them. As DNA, the CDR3 is TGTGCCAGCAGTTTAGCTCAGCGGGAGCAGTTCTTC. Its protein is CASSLAQREQFF. The whole variable domain, filled in from reference TRBV28 and TRBJ2-1, reads DVKVTQSSRYLVKRTGEKVFLECVQDMDHENMFWYRQDPGLGLRLIYFSYDVKMKEKGDIPEGYSVSREKKERFSLILESASTNQTSMYLCASSLAQREQFFGPGTRLTVL.

The rearrangement uses TRBV6-1 and TRBJ2-7; 11 bases are shared with TRBD1. Germline-derived CDR1 and CDR2 are MNHNS and SASEGT. CDR3 length: 14 residues. With V trimmed by 7 bases and J by 5 bases, 7 bases remained unmatched. The CDR3, as DNA: TGTGCCAGCACGATCCGGACAGGGGGCGACGAGCAGTACTTC. It is translated as CASTIRTGGDEQYF.

This sequence joins TRBV10-3 and TRBJ2-1; D uncertain. The germline V gene encodes CDR1 ENHRY and CDR2 SYGVKD. Trimming took 2 bases from V and 10 from J, leaving 9 bases between them. The CDR3 extends over 12 amino acids. CDR3 nucleotides: TGTGCCATCAGTGAGGGACGTCCAGAGCAGTTCTTC. This translates into CAISEGRPEQFF.

The chain couples TRBV9 to TRBJ1-2; 7 positions agree with TRBD1. Unmatched junction bases numbered 9, after V lost 3 bases and J lost 4 bases. The CDR3 is 15 amino acids. Germline V gene sequence: CDR1 SGDLS, CDR2 YYNGEE. The CDR3 loop is CASSAHLGTVYGYTF. CDR3 coding DNA: TGTGCCAGCAGCGCACACCTCGGGACAGTCTATGGCTACACCTTC.

The chain carries TRBV11-1 and TRBJ2-7; the D is unclear. The CDR3 totals 13 residues. The V gene's germline CDR1 is SGHAT and CDR2 FQDESV (reference sequence). V lost 4 bases to trimming and J lost 3 bases, with 10 bases between them. The CDR3 nucleotides are TGTGCCAGCAGCTCGGACGGAATCTACGAGCAGTACTTC. It is translated as CASSSDGIYEQYF.

The CDR3 nucleotides read TGTGCCATCAGTGAGATGGGGGCCTACGAGCAGTACTTC. It encodes CAISEMGAYEQYF. J is TRBJ2-5 and V is TRBV10-3, with D perhaps given as TRBD1 or TRBD2 (5 bases each). The J call is doubtful: the DNA matches TRBJ2-7 better. The CDR3 contains 13 residues. CDR1 ENHRY and CDR2 SYGVKD come from the germline V gene.

The chain couples TRBV25-1 to TRBJ2-7; no clear D gene. Germline assignment: CDR1 MGHDK and CDR2 SYGVNS. The ends were cut back, 3 bases at V and 3 bases at J, with 12 bases in the middle. The CDR3 is 14 amino acids. CDR3 sequence (DNA): TGTGCCAGCAGTGACTTCCCCGGCAACTACGAGCAGTACTTC. This gives the protein CASSDFPGNYEQYF.

The chain carries TRBV6-5 and TRBJ1-1; the D gene is possibly TRBD1 (5 bases). The V end was cut by 2 bases, the J end by 2 bases, with 9 bases between. The CDR3 runs to 14 residues. Germline loops: CDR1 MNHEY, CDR2 SVGAGI. The CDR3 sequence is CASSYAQGNTEAFF. DNA for the CDR3: TGTGCCAGCAGTTACGCCCAGGGTAACACTGAAGCTTTCTTT.

The chain carries TRBV7-2 and TRBJ1-1, with unresolved D. The V and J ends lost 6 bases and 4 bases respectively, with 15 bases between them. Germline V gives CDR1 SGHTA, CDR2 FQGNSA. The CDR3 runs to 14 residues. CDR3 in amino acids: CASRVVAGATEAFF. CDR3 nucleotide sequence: TGTGCCAGCAGGGTGGTAGCGGGAGCCACTGAAGCTTTCTTT. Drawing the rest from reference TRBV7-2 and TRBJ1-1, the complete variable domain is GAGVSQSPSNKVTEKGKDVELRCDPISGHTALYWYRQSLGQGLEFLIYFQGNSAPDKSGLPSDRFSAERTGGSVSTLTIQRTQQEDSAVYLCASRVVAGATEAFFGQGTRLTVV.

V usage is TRBV7-2 and J usage is TRBJ2-7; D possibly corresponds to TRBD1 (5 bases). The CDR3 runs to 14 residues. Looked up from germline, CDR1 is SGHTA and CDR2 is FQGNSA. With 5 bases removed from V and 4 bases from J, the gap between germline ends came to 15 bases. This chain's CDR3 is CASSPTVRVYEQYF. For the CDR3, the DNA is TGTGCCAGCAGCCCGACAGTAAGGGTGTACGAGCAGTACTTC.

The rearrangement uses TRBV6-5 and TRBJ1-1, with D tentatively TRBD1 (6 bases). Trimming pared 6 bases from V and 1 base from J, leaving 15 bases between. The CDR3 is made up of 15 amino acids. The germline CDR1 and CDR2 sequences are MNHEY and SVGAGI. CDR3 sequence (DNA): TGTGCCAGCAGCCCAGGGGAGACAGGGAACACTGAAGCTTTCTTT. It translates to CASSPGETGNTEAFF.

This chain connects TRBV5-1 to TRBJ1-1; the D gene is possibly TRBD1 (6 bases). CDR1 SGHRS and CDR2 YFSETQ come from the germline V gene. With 2 bases removed from V and 4 bases from J, the gap between germline ends came to 12 bases. The CDR3 length is 14 residues. The CDR3 coding sequence is TGCGCCAGCAGCTTAGAGGGGGGAAGCACTGAAGCTTTCTTT. Protein sequence: CASSLEGGSTEAFF. The full variable domain, with the rest looked up from reference TRBV5-1 and TRBJ1-1, is KAGVTQTPRYLIKTRGQQVTLSCSPISGHRSVSWYQQTPGQGLQFLFEYFSETQRNKGNFPGRFSGRQFSNSRSEMNVSTLELGDSALYLCASSLEGGSTEAFFGQGTRLTVV.

J is TRBJ2-6 and V is TRBV7-9; D not certain. V was clipped by 5 bases and J by 2 bases, with 7 bases between them. Germline V gene lookup returns CDR1 SEHNR and CDR2 FQNEAQ (reference sequence). The CDR3 has 14 amino acids. CDR3 sequence: CASSATAGANVLTF. The CDR3, as DNA: TGTGCCAGCAGCGCCACAGCTGGGGCCAACGTCCTGACTTTC.

This clone is categorized as medium-sized. The genes are TRBV6-1 and TRBJ1-2, with D unresolved. V was clipped by 1 base and J by 8 bases, with 14 bases between them. This CDR3 is 14 amino acids long. CDR1 is MNHNS, CDR2 SASEGT, per germline. CDR3 DNA: TGTGCCAGCAGTGAAGGGTCGTCGGGTGGAGGCTACACCTTC. This translates into CASSEGSSGGGYTF.

This clone has just one count. An end of the junction differs from the germline gene, which may be a read error. The rearrangement links TRBV20-1 to TRBJ2-7; tentatively, D is TRBD1 (6 bases). The CDR3 is 11 residues long. CDR1 is DFQATT, CDR2 SNEGSKA, per germline (reference sequence). In DNA form, the CDR3 reads TGCAGTGCTAGAACCTTAGGGGGTAAGGACTTC. Translated: CSARTLGGKDF.

The chain links TRBV5-5 to TRBJ2-3; D remains unclear. Looked up from germline, CDR1 is SGHKS and CDR2 is YYEKEE (reference sequence). The V end was cut by 2 bases, the J end by 5 bases, with 6 bases between. There are 12 residues in the CDR3. The CDR3 sequence is CASSFFGDTQYF. For the CDR3, the DNA is TGTGCCAGCAGCTTTTTCGGAGATACGCAGTATTTT.

The genes are TRBV2 and TRBJ2-3; TRBD1 or TRBD2 may be the D gene (6 bases each). CDR1 is SNHLY and CDR2 is FYNNEI in the germline V gene. CDR3 size: 12 residues. V dropped 8 bases and J dropped 4 bases, with 10 bases sitting between them. The CDR3 nucleotides read TGTGCCAGCGGGGGGCGACCAGATACGCAGTATTTT. Translation: CASGGRPDTQYF.

The chain carries TRBV10-1 and TRBJ1-1, with D perhaps TRBD1 (5 bases). V was shortened by 6 bases and J by 0 bases, with 8 bases between the two germline ends. The CDR3 contains 13 residues. In germline, CDR1 is WNHNN, CDR2 SYGVQD (reference sequence). In nucleotides, the CDR3 is TGCGCCAGCAGACAGGCATTGAACACTGAAGCTTTCTTT. Encoded protein: CASRQALNTEAFF.

The chain couples TRBV28 to TRBJ1-3, with 9 bases fitting TRBD1. Germline CDR1 is MDHEN and CDR2 is SYDVKM. The CDR3 length is 16 residues. Losses at the gene ends were 5 bases for V and 3 bases for J; bases not matched to a gene: 8. The CDR3 here is CASSVVRDRVGNTIYF. The CDR3 region has the DNA TGTGCCAGCAGTGTAGTCCGGGACAGGGTTGGAAACACCATATATTTT.

The CDR3 loop is CASSEAEDYEQYV. In nucleotides, the CDR3 is TGTGCCAGCAGTGAAGCGGAAGATTACGAGCAGTACGTC. The V call is TRBV6-1, the J call TRBJ2-7, with no clear D. V lost 0 bases, J lost 4 bases, and 7 bases lay in between. The CDR3 is 13 amino acids. Germline values: CDR1 MNHNS, CDR2 SASEGT.

This clone is a singleton in its sample. J is TRBJ1-1 and V is TRBV5-5; D gene ambiguous. V was pared by 3 bases and J by 3 bases, with 9 bases between. The CDR3 runs 13 residues. CDR1 and CDR2 from the germline V gene are SGHKS and YYEKEE (reference sequence). The CDR3 here is CASSSSLDTEAFF. CDR3 bases: TGTGCCAGCAGCTCCAGCCTGGACACTGAAGCTTTCTTT.

This clone was seen only a few times. The gene calls are TRBV7-3 and TRBJ2-2, with 7 nucleotides matching TRBD1. Trimming removed 5 bases from V and 4 bases from J; junction bases left unmatched: 7. Germline CDR1 is SGHTA and CDR2 is FQGTGA. This CDR3 has 15 residues. The CDR3 is CASSPGTVGTGELFF. The CDR3 nucleotides read TGTGCCAGCAGCCCGGGGACAGTCGGCACCGGGGAGCTGTTTTTT.

In its sample, this clone was seen once. This rearrangement joins TRBV28 to TRBJ1-1; the D is unclear. CDR3 length: 15 amino acids. Trimming removed 2 bases at V and 5 bases at J, with 15 bases between. CDR1 and CDR2 from the germline V gene are MDHEN and SYDVKM. The DNA for the CDR3 is TGTGCCAGCAGTTTACCGAACCTCCTCGGGACTGAAGCTTTCTTT. This sequence encodes CASSLPNLLGTEAFF.

The rearrangement links TRBV6-1 to TRBJ2-1; D tentatively reads TRBD1 or TRBD2 (6 bases each). V lost 2 bases, J lost 0 bases, and 8 bases lay in between. Germline V lookup: CDR1 MNHNS, CDR2 SASEGT. The CDR3 runs 15 residues. The CDR3 DNA is TGTGCCAGCAGTGAAAAGGGGGGCTCCTACAATGAGCAGTTCTTC. It yields the protein CASSEKGGSYNEQFF.

The chain has TRBV21-1 and TRBJ2-7; the tabulated D call, TRBD2, remains unverified against the DNA. TRBV21-1 is shown as a pseudogene. CDR3 size: 16 residues. The CDR3 sequence: CASWLGSEGWGYEQYV. The CDR3 bases are TGTGCCAGCTGGTTGGGTTCGGAGGGCTGGGGGTACGAGCAGTACGTC.